This entry concerns a single T cell receptor (beta chain). No antigen is known for it. Base qualities are not recorded, but no much larger clone differs from it by a single base. Interpreted using the paper, the time point label stands for: baseline before first vaccination. Vaccinee samples came from UK trials COV001 and COV002, including a single-blind randomized controlled phase 2/3 trial of AZD1222 (ChAdOx1 nCoV-19) in healthy adults. Trial participant PBMC samples were collected at day 0 and day 28 after the second dose for TCRbeta chain sequencing. This sample is drawn from a study of T cell responses to AZD1222 COVID-19 vaccine (dated by TCRdb to about 2021). With regard to the full study: AZD1222 recipients whose second dose came at about 4 weeks and those whose second dose came at about 12 weeks were combined into one group, since spike-specific TCR depth and breadth did not differ between the two schedules. Trial participants were enrolled by age into subgroups of 18-55, 56-69 and 70-plus years, and around 150, 28 and 57 TCR-sequenced participants, respectively, were included in these subgroups. TCR sequencing was performed for more than 230 trial participants, of whom some 200 were given two doses of AZD1222 and 26 were given two doses of MenACWY control vaccine. Results the study describes overall, beyond this receptor: In the small 56-69-year group, the increase in depth fell short of significance, most likely because of low power. After two AZD1222 doses, spike-specific TCR breadth and depth were significantly higher than at day 0 and than in MenACWY recipients. Because no day 14 peak-response samples were available, the repertoires could be characterized only after the peak T cell response. Conclusions about previously exposed vaccinees are limited, since just a handful of AZD1222 recipients were seropositive for SARS-CoV-2 at baseline. CD4 TCRs associated with the vaccine covered the entire spike protein, and the dominant responses were in regions 160-218 and 743-854. Reportedly, close to half of the unique spike-specific TCRs recognized epitopes lying outside the regions that are mutated in the B.1.351 and B.1.1.7 variants. Participants were mostly white British and included more females than males, and it was suggested by the authors that clonal diversity may have been underestimated.

The CDR3 goes from the cysteine to the phenylalanine over 16 residues. Only the CDR3 region is kept as DNA, spanning 48 bases read in frame from base 1. The germline V gene specifies LGHNA as CDR1 and YSLEER as CDR2. V is trimmed back by 2 bases and J by 5 bases, and the junction contains 6 bases that no gene match accounts for. The CDR3 regions of human TCRbeta chains were analyzed by immunosequencing. Turning to the authors' computational methods: Repertoire TCRs were matched against a reference library of SARS-CoV-2-specific TCRs generated with the MIRA antigen-specificity platform. Breadth meant the fraction of unique TCRs that were SARS-CoV-2-associated, whereas depth meant the fraction of total T cells that were SARS-CoV-2-associated. Using the MIRA data, each spike-specific TCR was mapped to the spike region that the TCR reacts to and placed in a CD4 or CD8 class. Log10-transformed breadth and depth values were compared by one-way ANOVA with Sidak's multiple comparisons tests. TCRdb stores this immuneACCESS table with in-frame sequences only. Part of the clones is absent; in the studies checked, under half of the shortfall reflects unresolved V genes, and no reason is known for the rest. V, J and clone size are taken as reported in that table, and D and trimming were inferred from the DNA itself. The sample includes roughly 150,000 clones, with 90% to 95% observed a single time. The ten largest clones add up to about 4.6% of the sample.

The specimen comprised peripheral blood, sampled on day 0 of AZD1222 vaccination. This sequence uses TRBV4-3 and TRBJ2-1; the junction holds 10 bases that match TRBD2. This TCR was recovered from an adult in good health. The nucleotide sequence reads TGCGCCAGCAGCCAATACACTAGCGGGACCGACAATGAGCAGTTCTTC. Translated, this is CASSQYTSGTDNEQFF.